This T cell receptor beta chain was obtained from a study of shared clonotypes between healthy human individuals. Measured with immunoSEQ multiplex PCR; TCRdb has only the in-frame clones, and not every one. The sample consists of over a million clones, approximately 97% of them appearing once. Overall study results and limits: Across a few donors, naive CD4 shared approximately 4.5%, naive CD8 more than 3%, memory CD4 roughly 2.4%, memory CD8 0.4%. Larger richness was generally estimated for naive than memory subsets.

Everyone who donated was a Caucasian adult who lived in Nashville, Tennessee. Concerning this clone: Its cognate antigen is unknown.

The sequence was obtained from a young man in good health. The material sequenced was naive CD4+ T cells sorted from blood. Subset of the sample: CD45RA+ positively selected.

For the CDR3, the DNA is TGTGCCAGCACCCACATGCGGGAGGGAACAGATACGCAGTATTTT. Protein sequence: CASTHMREGTDTQYF. The chain links TRBV6-6 to TRBJ2-3; 9 nucleotides align to TRBD2. Trimming took 7 bases from V and 3 from J; bases not matched to a gene: 8. The CDR3 is made up of 15 amino acids. CDR1 and CDR2 (germline): MNHNY, SVGAGI (reference sequence).